Presented here are 2 T cell receptor beta chains from one specimen sequenced in a study of blood T cell repertoires in COVID-19 (dated by TCRdb to 2019 to 2021). Library prep was done by the immunoSEQ multiplex PCR assay. Held by TCRdb, this immuneACCESS table contains in-frame sequences only and omits some clones. Under half of the omission traces to an unresolved V gene where checked; the cause of the rest is unknown. The table for this sample lists about 400,000 clones; over 75% of them were counted only once. Approximately 2.1% of the sample is held by the ten biggest clonotypes. The specimen sequenced was PBMCs or T cells enriched from blood (not recorded which). These receptor sequences come from a woman in her 40s with acute COVID-19.

The chain carries TRBV29-1 and TRBJ2-7; 8 bases fit TRBD2. V lost 2 bases to trimming and J lost 3 bases; unmatched junction nucleotides: 9. Germline-derived CDR1 and CDR2 are SQVTM and ANQGSEA. The CDR3 sequence is 15 residues long. The CDR3 spells CSVEIRGGLSYEQYF. CDR3 sequence (DNA): TGCAGCGTTGAAATTCGGGGGGGACTTAGCTACGAGCAGTACTTC.

V is TRBV2 and J is TRBJ1-5; 10 bases align to TRBD1. CDR3 length: 17 amino acids. J was trimmed by 5 bases and V by 3 bases; bases with no gene match: 10. Germline CDR1 SNHLY, CDR2 FYNNEI. In DNA form, the CDR3 reads TGTGCCAGCAGTGAGGCGGCGGGACAGGGGTTTTATCAGCCCCAGCATTTT. This codes for CASSEAAGQGFYQPQHF.